This TCR beta chain stems from a study of T cells in Graves' hyperthyroidism and ophthalmopathy. The study's findings and limits: Blood shared most expanded thyroid clonotypes above 0.001.

The germline gives CDR1 SNHLY, CDR2 FYNNEI. The V and J ends lost 7 bases and 6 bases, in that order; junction bases with no gene match: 11. The CDR3 covers 14 residues. Diagnoses rested on clinical symptoms, serum thyroxine and TRAb, thyroid ultrasound and orbital computed tomography. Amplified TCR beta CDR3 regions came from RNA transcripts. First-round RT-PCR targeting the TCR CDR3 was performed with the HTBI primer set. TCRdb re-called the multiplex PCR reads through MiXCR, storing one row per CDR3 protein. The table lists roughly 500,000 distinct CDR3 sequences, over 35% of them singletons. As to this clonotype: Its target is unknown.

This sequence originates from an adult woman with Graves' disease, either hyperthyroidism or ophthalmopathy (not recorded which). The chain employs TRBV2 and TRBJ2-7, with 8 bases aligning to TRBD1. Sequences were obtained from peripheral blood or thyroid tissue (not recorded which). The CDR3 region has the DNA TGTGCCAGCACTACATGGCAGGGGGCATTCGAGCAGTACTTC. This encodes CASTTWQGAFEQYF.